The entry that follows covers one T cell receptor beta chain sequence. Given a much more abundant clone one base away, this may be a read error. This sample is drawn from a study of tumor and adjacent non-tumor tissue in lung cancer. Study information: Each sample yielded approximately 4 million productive TCRbeta reads on average.

Germline CDR1 reads MNHEY; CDR2 reads SVGEGT. This CDR3 spans 17 amino acids. No cell sorting was done before RNA was extracted from the tissue. Distant lung tissue was collected more than 3 cm away from the tumor edge. TCRbeta libraries were built with three rounds of nested PCR, modified from ARM-PCR. TCRdb ran MiXCR on the multiplex PCR reads and lists one entry per CDR3 protein. The repertoire has over 100,000 distinct CDR3 sequences, 60% to 65% of them found once; the top ten carry under 20%. The sequenced sample consisted of distant non-tumor lung tissue. J is TRBJ2-1 and V is TRBV6-2 or TRBV6-3; the match to TRBD2 covers 10 bases. The TCR was taken from a man between 60 and 70 years old with non-small cell lung cancer. This CDR3 is CVSSYVDSGRMYNEQFF. CDR3 sequence (DNA): TGTGTCAGCAGTTACGTGGATAGCGGGAGGATGTACAATGAGCAGTTCTTC.